The 16 T cell receptor beta chains below were found in one sample sequenced in a study of regulatory T cells in long-lasting Graves disease (dated by TCRdb to the early 2020s). The receptor library was made with multiplex PCR. Sequenced using an Illumina HiSeq 4000. To build TCR beta libraries, CDR3 regions were amplified by Arm-PCR using iRepertoire HTBI primers. In TCRdb, the public reads were trimmed at Q25 with fastp and aligned with MiXCR, with productive beta chains retained. CDR3 protein duplicates are merged, each entry listing the most common genes and DNA. Across this sample there are around 500,000 distinct CDR3 sequences, with 15% to 20% seen only once. The leading ten clones occupy approximately 25% of the sample. In light of the paper, this sample's time point label describes: newly diagnosed GD, antithyroid drugs for less than 3 months. RNA was extracted from PBMCs in TRIzol for both TCR sequencing and RNA sequencing.

The same data also contributed to another study, on T cells in Graves' hyperthyroidism and ophthalmopathy.

The sample in question was peripheral blood mononuclear cells (PBMCs), obtained at new diagnosis, from a patient treated with antithyroid drugs. The receptors here all came from a woman aged 40 to 65 with Graves disease. Donor details come from another sample of the same person, matched by shared clones.

The chain is built from TRBV3-1 and TRBJ2-1, with 14 bases lining up with TRBD2. Trimming removed 4 bases from V and 8 bases from J; junction bases left unmatched: 10. Germline V gene lookup returns CDR1 LGHDT and CDR2 YNNKEL (reference sequence). The CDR3 loop spans 17 amino acids. CDR3 sequence: CASSPGLAGGRYHEQFF. CDR3 DNA: TGTGCCAGCAGCCCAGGACTAGCGGGAGGTCGGTATCATGAGCAGTTCTTC.

This clonotype was seen at least ten times. V is TRBV5-4 and J is TRBJ2-5; D remains unclear. V shed 1 base and J shed 5 bases, with 12 bases lying between them. Germline CDR1 SGHNT, CDR2 YYREEE (reference sequence). CDR3 length: 14 residues. The CDR3 coding sequence is TGTGCCAGCAGCTTGTCCAGCTCCCACGAGACCCAGTACTTC. Translation: CASSLSSSHETQYF.

This chain joins TRBV6-1 and TRBJ1-1, with no clear D. The V gene's germline CDR1 is MNHNS and CDR2 SASEGT. The V and J ends lost 2 bases and 6 bases respectively, with 7 bases between them. The CDR3 contains 12 residues. The CDR3 DNA follows: TGTGCCAGCAGTGAATTGTACGCTGAAGCTTTCTTT. Its protein product is CASSELYAEAFF.

The J gene is TRBJ2-1, the V gene TRBV2, with 16 positions matching TRBD2. Germline CDR1 SNHLY, CDR2 FYNNEI. The CDR3 totals 19 residues. The trim removed 6 bases at V and 2 bases at J, leaving 10 bases unmatched. As DNA, the CDR3 is TGTGCCAGCAGCCGAGGGACTAGCGGGGGGGCCGGAGCCTACAATGAGCAGTTCTTC. Translated, it gives CASSRGTSGGAGAYNEQFF.

The gene calls are TRBV2 and TRBJ1-2, with D possibly matching TRBD1 (5 bases). The CDR3 is 13 amino acids. Per germline, CDR1 SNHLY and CDR2 FYNNEI. Trimming shortened V by 6 bases and J by 3 bases, and 11 bases separated the two germline ends. CDR3: CASSLDSDYGYTF. Here the CDR3 DNA reads TGTGCCAGCAGCCTCGACAGTGACTATGGCTACACCTTC.

The V gene is TRBV29-1, the J gene TRBJ1-2; 9 nucleotides match TRBD1. The length of the CDR3 is 11 residues. Germline V gene data show CDR1 as SQVTM and CDR2 as ANQGSEA. With V trimmed by 4 bases and J by 7 bases, 1 base remained unmatched. CDR3 DNA sequence: TGCAGCGTTGGGGACAGGGCTGGCTACACCTTC. Protein product: CSVGDRAGYTF.

On this clonotype itself: This likely reflects a read error, since a far larger clone is one base away. The conserved phenylalanine or tryptophan is not found at the CDR3 terminus, so this likely reflects a read error. This rearrangement joins TRBV12-3 or TRBV12-4 to TRBJ1-1, with 8 bases aligning to TRBD1. The CDR3 spans 14 residues. Trimming cost V 8 bases and J 1 base; bases outside gene matches: 6. The CDR3 sequence: CASLGQVGNTEAFS. The DNA of the CDR3 is TGTGCCAGCCTGGGACAGGTTGGGAACACTGAAGCTTTCTCT.

This clonotype was observed a few times. V is TRBV9 and J is TRBJ1-6; D possibly corresponds to TRBD1 (6 bases). The CDR3 consists of 15 residues. Between the trimmed V and J ends, which lost 0 bases and 9 bases, there was a span of 13 bases. Germline-derived CDR1 and CDR2 are SGDLS and YYNGEE. CDR3 amino acids: CASSVGGRVSSPLHF. Here the CDR3 DNA reads TGTGCCAGCAGCGTAGGGGGGCGCGTTAGTTCACCCCTCCACTTT.

This clonotype was picked up many times. The genes are TRBV7-2 and TRBJ2-1; 10 bases are shared with TRBD2. The V and J ends lost 6 bases and 8 bases, in that order; junction bases with no gene match: 7. CDR1 and CDR2 from the germline V gene are SGHTA and FQGNSA. The CDR3 consists of 14 residues. The CDR3 reads CASRRSGGADEQFF. The DNA of the CDR3 is TGTGCCAGCAGGCGGAGCGGGGGGGCAGATGAGCAGTTCTTC.

V gene TRBV25-1 combines with J gene TRBJ1-1; weak D call: TRBD1 (6 bases). Germline values: CDR1 MGHDK, CDR2 SYGVNS. V was shortened by 4 bases and J by 8 bases, with 17 bases between the two germline ends. This CDR3 spans 14 amino acids. The CDR3 nucleotides read TGTGCCAGCAGTGCCATGGGCTATACAGGGGAAGCTTTCTTT. It encodes CASSAMGYTGEAFF.

This clonotype was picked up a small number of times. This sequence joins TRBV19 and TRBJ1-4; 8 bases are shared with TRBD1. There are 14 residues in the CDR3. The J segment lost 8 bases and the V segment lost 4 bases, leaving 6 bases of the junction unmatched. Germline V CDR1 and CDR2: LNHDA, SQIVND (reference sequence). As DNA, the CDR3 is TGTGCCAGTAGTACCCAGGGGGCGCGAGAAAAACTGTTTTTT. This codes for CASSTQGAREKLFF.

The table lists this clonotype with many counts. The chain links TRBV11-1 to TRBJ1-1; possibly TRBD1 for D (6 bases). From germline, CDR1 is SGHAT and CDR2 FQDESV (reference sequence). This CDR3 is 17 amino acids long. The V end was cut by 5 bases, the J end by 5 bases, with 24 bases between. The CDR3 here is CASSPKSGARTRTEAFF. The CDR3 DNA follows: TGTGCCAGCAGCCCTAAATCGGGGGCGCGAACCAGGACTGAAGCTTTCTTT.

The rearrangement joins TRBV4-1 to TRBJ1-2, with 9 bases lining up with TRBD1. The CDR3 consists of 15 residues. V lost 4 bases, J lost 5 bases, and 8 bases stayed unmatched. The V gene's germline CDR1 is MGHRA and CDR2 YSYEKL. CDR3 bases: TGCGCCAGCAGCCCTCTCGGGACAGGGAATTATGGCTACACCTTC. Its translation is CASSPLGTGNYGYTF.

The table lists this clonotype with many counts. J is TRBJ1-2 and V is TRBV20-1, with D uncertain. V was pared by 7 bases and J by 3 bases, with 6 bases between. The CDR3 is made up of 10 amino acids. CDR1 DFQATT and CDR2 SNEGSKA come from the germline V gene (reference sequence). The CDR3 DNA follows: TGCAGTGGAGGGCACTATGGCTACACCTTC. It codes for CSGGHYGYTF.

DNA of the CDR3: TGTGCCAGCAGATTTGACAGGGAAAGGGCAACTAATGAAAAACTGTTTTTT. Its translation is CASRFDRERATNEKLFF. The chain combines TRBV2 with TRBJ1-4, with TRBD1 matching 7 bases. Germline lookup yields CDR1 SNHLY and CDR2 FYNNEI. Trimming cost V 6 bases and J 0 bases; bases outside gene matches: 10. This CDR3 has 17 residues.

There are a few counts of this clonotype. J is TRBJ2-2 and V is TRBV20-1; D is unresolved. V was trimmed by 6 bases and J by 3 bases, leaving 14 bases between them. Germline loops: CDR1 DFQATT, CDR2 SNEGSKA (reference sequence). This CDR3 has 14 residues. Here the CDR3 reads CSASSGPDTGELFF. The CDR3 DNA sequence: TGCAGTGCGAGCTCGGGCCCGGACACCGGGGAGCTGTTTTTT.